Following are 16 T cell receptor beta chains from one sample sequenced in a study of blood T cell repertoires in COVID-19. The protocol was immunoSEQ multiplex PCR, while the TCRdb copy is restricted to in-frame clones and leaves out a portion. This table holds roughly 150,000 clones, roughly 85% found once. Sequencing used peripheral blood. These receptors were taken from a human donor in a cohort sampled during active COVID-19.

V gene TRBV4-1 combines with J gene TRBJ1-5, with 12 bases aligning to TRBD1. The trim removed 2 bases at V and 4 bases at J, leaving 6 bases unmatched. The CDR3 has 17 residues. In germline, CDR1 is MGHRA, CDR2 YSYEKL. Here the CDR3 DNA reads TGCGCCAGCAGCCAAACCTTGGGACAGGGGGCAAATCAGCCCCAGCATTTT. Amino acid sequence: CASSQTLGQGANQPQHF.

This clone was seen a single time. This rearrangement joins TRBV6-5 to TRBJ2-7; 8 nucleotides line up with TRBD2. The CDR3 loop spans 15 amino acids. From germline, CDR1 is MNHEY and CDR2 SVGAGI. Germline trimming cut 4 bases from V and 4 bases from J; bases unmatched to any gene: 9. CDR3 sequence (DNA): TGTGCCAGCAGTTCCCCAGCCGGGAGGGCTTACGAGCAGTACTTC. Protein: CASSSPAGRAYEQYF.

The V and J genes are TRBV11-3 and TRBJ1-6; TRBD1 matches 7 bases. Trimming took 5 bases from V and 9 from J; bases not matched to a gene: 10. This CDR3 has 15 amino acids. Germline CDR1 and CDR2: SGHNT and YENEEA. CDR3 nucleotides: TGTGCCAGCAGCCCGCAGACAGGGCAGACTTCACCCCTCCACTTT. It yields the protein CASSPQTGQTSPLHF. Full variable domain (outside the CDR3, taken from reference TRBV11-3 and TRBJ1-6): EAGVVQSPRYKIIEKKQPVAFWCNPISGHNTLYWYLQNLGQGPELLIRYENEEAVDDSQLPKDRFSAERLKGVDSTLKIQPAELGDSAVYLCASSPQTGQTSPLHFGNGTRLTVT.

The V and J genes are TRBV27 and TRBJ2-2; TRBD1 matches at 7 bases. The CDR3 sequence is 15 residues long. Germline V gene data show CDR1 as MNHEY and CDR2 as SMNVEV (reference sequence). With 2 bases clipped from V and 4 bases from J, the junction kept 4 bases outside the gene matches. The CDR3 reads CASSLRGLGTGELFF. The DNA for the CDR3 is TGTGCCAGCAGTTTAAGGGGGCTTGGCACCGGGGAGCTGTTTTTT.

This CDR3 reads CASSLREGRAHEQYF. CDR3 coding DNA: TGTGCCAGCAGTTTGAGGGAGGGCAGGGCCCACGAGCAGTACTTC. The rearrangement links TRBV27 to TRBJ2-7; 7 nucleotides agree with TRBD2. J lost 5 bases, V lost 3 bases, and 10 bases had no gene match. The CDR3 is made up of 15 amino acids. Germline assignment: CDR1 MNHEY and CDR2 SMNVEV (reference sequence).

The chain couples TRBV27 to TRBJ2-7; 11 bases align to TRBD2. The junction had 10 bases not matched to a gene; V was cut back by 6 bases and J by 3 bases. In germline, CDR1 is MNHEY, CDR2 SMNVEV (reference sequence). There are 16 residues in the CDR3. The CDR3 coding sequence is TGTGCCAGCAGAGCGAGTCCGGGACTAGCGGTCTACGAGCAGTACTTC. Protein sequence: CASRASPGLAVYEQYF.

This clone has more than one count but fewer than ten. The chain carries TRBV18 and TRBJ1-1; 7 bases are shared with TRBD1. There are 17 residues in the CDR3. CDR1 and CDR2 from the germline V gene are KGHSH and LQKENI. With V trimmed by 3 bases and J by 7 bases, 17 bases remained unmatched. CDR3: CASSPIRTGGSSFEAFF. CDR3 in DNA: TGTGCCAGCTCACCTATCCGGACAGGAGGTTCTTCTTTTGAAGCTTTCTTT.

CDR3: CASSEPDTGTSQFF. The CDR3 DNA follows: TGTGCCAGCAGTGAACCTGATACCGGGACTTCCCAGTTCTTC. The chain is built from TRBV6-1 and TRBJ2-1; the D gene is possibly TRBD2 (6 bases). Trimming shortened V by 2 bases and J by 13 bases, and 18 bases separated the two germline ends. This CDR3 contains 14 residues. Germline values: CDR1 MNHNS, CDR2 SASEGT.

The chain recombines TRBV7-9 with TRBJ1-2; unclear D gene. V was cut by 5 bases and J by 8 bases, with 18 bases left in between. Per the germline V gene, CDR1 is SEHNR and CDR2 is FQNEAQ (reference sequence). CDR3 size: 14 residues. The CDR3 region has the DNA TGTGCCAGCAGCCCCGCCCGGGAATACTGGGGCTACACCTTC. It specifies CASSPAREYWGYTF.

The gene calls are TRBV19 and TRBJ2-1, with 12 bases matching TRBD2. The J segment lost 5 bases and the V segment lost 5 bases, leaving 7 bases of the junction unmatched. The CDR3 is 16 residues long. Per germline, CDR1 LNHDA and CDR2 SQIVND (reference sequence). The CDR3 nucleotides are TGTGCCAGTAGTTTACTAGCGGGGGGACCGAACAATGAGCAGTTCTTC. As protein: CASSLLAGGPNNEQFF.

The CDR3 nucleotides read TGCAGCGTTGGGGGGACATCGAACACTGAAGCTTTCTTT. It codes for CSVGGTSNTEAFF. The chain is built from TRBV29-1 and TRBJ1-1; D might be TRBD1 (6 bases). Between the trimmed V and J ends, which lost 4 bases and 1 base, there was a span of 10 bases. Per germline, CDR1 SQVTM and CDR2 ANQGSEA. This CDR3 contains 13 residues.

J is TRBJ1-2 and V is TRBV6-5, with 9 bases that match TRBD1. V was clipped by 4 bases and J by 5 bases; unmatched bases: 8. From germline, CDR1 is MNHEY and CDR2 SVGAGI. The CDR3 consists of 15 residues. The CDR3 sequence is CASSSSLGTGYGYTF. Here the CDR3 DNA reads TGTGCCAGCAGTTCCTCACTCGGGACAGGGTATGGCTACACCTTC.

This chain links TRBV5-1 with TRBJ2-1; possibly TRBD2 for D (6 bases). CDR3 length: 16 amino acids. From germline, CDR1 is SGHRS and CDR2 YFSETQ. V was shortened by 0 bases and J by 0 bases, with 10 bases between the two germline ends. The CDR3 DNA reads as TGCGCCAGCAGCTTGGCGGGGGACTTCTCCTACAATGAGCAGTTCTTC. Its translation: CASSLAGDFSYNEQFF.

V gene TRBV30 combines with J gene TRBJ2-1, with 10 bases lining up with TRBD2. Germline V gives CDR1 GTSNPN, CDR2 SVGIG (reference sequence). Trimming took 3 bases from V and 7 from J; bases not matched to a gene: 9. The CDR3 runs to 15 residues. The chain's CDR3 is CAWSLGLAGVNEQFF. The CDR3 DNA sequence: TGTGCCTGGAGCCTAGGGCTAGCGGGAGTGAATGAGCAGTTCTTC.

V is TRBV19 and J is TRBJ2-7; a possible D gene is TRBD2 (6 bases). Germline V gene lookup returns CDR1 LNHDA and CDR2 SQIVND (reference sequence). The CDR3 covers 14 residues. Trimming stripped 1 base from V and 3 bases from J, with 10 bases between. CDR3 sequence: CASSIARDFYEQYF. CDR3 in DNA: TGTGCCAGTAGTATAGCGAGGGACTTCTACGAGCAGTACTTC.

The chain couples TRBV15 to TRBJ2-3; possible D gene TRBD2, 6 bases. V was shortened by 6 bases and J by 6 bases, with 13 bases between the two germline ends. Germline values: CDR1 LNHNV, CDR2 YYDKDF (reference sequence). The CDR3 covers 13 residues. The CDR3 region is CATRPSGVDTQYF. Written as DNA, the CDR3 is TGTGCCACCAGGCCTTCGGGGGTCGATACGCAGTATTTT.